This T cell receptor (beta chain) originates from a study of cytomegalovirus exposure and HLA in healthy donors (dated by TCRdb to the late 2010s). About the full investigation: An earlier analysis of 587 of the donors reported approximately 300 Gb of sequence data and around 120 million unique TCR beta sequences obtained from about 180 million T cells. Approximately 300 gigabases of sequencing data and about 92 million unique TCR sequences made up an early release that covered several hundred HLA-typed donors. The genetic ancestry cluster associated with self-reported Caucasian donors included over 80% of the 350 to 500 genotyped donors. The study aimed to test whether cataloging public T cell receptors could reveal signatures of past pathogen exposure. The study used immunosequencing to profile the T cell repertoires of hundreds of subjects and linked those repertoires to cytomegalovirus serostatus. Along with the roughly 700-subject first cohort, a separate validation cohort of approximately 110 different subjects was used. To predict cytomegalovirus infection status, the study brought together high-throughput TCR immunosequencing, statistical association of individual TCRs with disease status, and machine learning. A later analysis re-analyzed previously published TCR beta repertoires from 660 or so donors and added high-resolution HLA genotyping to study TCR occurrence patterns. Rather than drawing on any new phenotypic data, the later analysis identified candidate immune exposures from TCR beta sequences and the way those sequences occurred across donors. To decide whether each TCR beta V gene segment behaved as functional or pseudogenic, an earlier analysis of fewer than 750 of the donors relied on high-throughput TCR beta sequencing. Donor age, sex, ethnicity and CMV serostatus were compiled alongside the repertoire data. Genome-wide SNP genotypes for about three fifths of the roughly 670 donors were used in a later genetic analysis, which treated that subset as a discovery cohort. Every repertoire in the discovery cohort had been generated on one and the same sequencing platform. Both class I and class II loci were covered by HLA typing, at four-digit resolution. Typing coverage differed by locus: A, B, C, DRB1 and DQB1 were typed in roughly 629-630 donors, DQA1 in 500 to 550, DPA1 in 606, and DPB1 in 472. A few DR-DQ haplotypes were treated as single units for association and clustering because of strong linkage in the cohort. On average, roughly 240,000 unique TCR beta nucleotide sequences were sequenced per donor among fewer than 500 genotyped donors of the cohort, with roughly a sixth of those sequences being non-productive. Overall results and qualifications from the work: A later analysis found that TCR association rates varied across HLA loci, with DRB1 alleles showing the most associated TCRs and HLA-C alleles the fewest. The sequencing pipeline was judged likely to have produced a cluster of highly shared sequence variants as a technical artifact. In vitro tests confirmed that a few of the cytomegalovirus-associated TCR beta chains recognize cytomegalovirus antigens. In a later analysis, most CMV-associated TCR beta chains were found to appear HLA-restricted, with HLA associations seemingly driven largely by CMV exposure. The only immune exposure information available for the cohort was CMV serostatus. An earlier analysis of approximately 600 of the donors showed that most TCR beta V segments appeared in productive rearrangements either about 87% or about 30% of the time, which broadly matched IMGT annotations. A further reported finding was that TCR beta sequences accurately predicted the HLA-A and HLA-B alleles for most subjects in the first cohort. A total of fewer than 200 TCR beta chains were listed by the study as associated with cytomegalovirus. Linkage disequilibrium might explain the correlated functional status among segregating V segments, but an unknown experimental factor could not be ruled out. Because HLA typing was unavailable for some donors at each locus, only the typed subset was used in association tests. The authors suggested that the approach could potentially be extended to other disease states and immunological phenotypes. A later analysis found that HLA-associated TCR beta chains were more clonally expanded and had lower generation probabilities than equally common non-associated chains. In a later genetic analysis, a missense DCLRE1C variant was associated with V-gene and J-gene trimming of TCR beta chains, and the association was replicated in an independent cohort. In a later genetic analysis, fewer N-insertions in productive TCRs were reported among donors in an Asian-associated ancestry cluster than the roughly 700-donor mean. A later analysis reported that several top co-occurrence clusters appeared linked to parvovirus B19, influenza, CMV and Epstein-Barr virus. Sequencing depth was assumed to be roughly uniform across donors in the presence/absence analyses, though that assumption may not hold. Strong co-occurrence of HLA alleles, especially DR and DQ, made assigning TCR associations to individual alleles difficult. This cohort had only TCR beta chains sequenced, and the lack of alpha or paired-chain data limited which features could be detected. The classifier was reported to diagnose cytomegalovirus status with high specificity and sensitivity in both the original cohort and the validation cohort. Because counts were too low, 15 or so rarely observed V segments, including chromosome 9 orphons, were excluded from the earlier analysis of 587 of the donors. A later analysis associated 15,000 to 20,000 TCR beta sequences with specific HLA alleles at a false discovery rate of 0.05. Across donors, most TCR sequences were observed very rarely, whereas some public TCRs were present in many individuals. Because the 87-base-pair reads could not distinguish some IMGT-functional V segments, including TRBV6-2 and TRBV6-3, those segments were excluded.

To prepare the library, the immunoSEQ multiplex PCR assay was applied. For the multiplex PCR, a mixture combining 60 forward primers for TCR Vbeta segments and 13 reverse primers for TCR Jbeta segments was used. The CDR3 region of rearranged TCR beta genes was amplified from genomic DNA by a multiplex PCR assay. On the Illumina HiSeq System, the amplified TCR beta libraries were sequenced as 87-base-pair reads. Processing in the source paper ran as follows. A later analysis tallied tens of millions of unique TCR beta chains across the 640 or so repertoires, and some 10 million of those chains were shared by two or more donors. A nearest-neighbor algorithm error-corrected the raw reads and collapsed the reads into unique sequences, merging closely related sequences to remove PCR and sequencing errors. V, D and J gene segments were assigned by aligning CDR3 sequences to IMGT reference sequences. For a sequence to be retained, a match of at least six nucleotides to both a V gene segment and a J gene segment was required. A rearrangement counted as productive if the CDR3 had no stop codons and remained in frame with V and J, and every other rearrangement counted as non-productive. CDR3 was defined according to IMGT convention as the region running from the second conserved V-encoded cysteine to the conserved J-encoded phenylalanine. The earlier analysis of 500 to 600 of the donors excluded sequences that lacked an unambiguous match to a single V gene segment. An earlier analysis of roughly 590 of the donors called V segments functional above 56.7% productive rearrangements and segregating when the between-donor standard deviation exceeded 5%. To diagnose cytomegalovirus status from the catalog of TCR beta chain sequences, a statistical classification framework was built. In a later analysis, TCR nucleotide sequences were compared against IMGT/GENE-DB human TR gene sequences so that V and J genes could be assigned. In a later analysis, CDR3 sequences and most-parsimonious VDJ recombination scenarios were assigned using the TCRdist pipeline. A later analysis defined each TCR beta chain by its CDR3 amino acid sequence plus V-gene family, and excluded reads lacking a unique V-gene family. As a way to deal with suspected cross-contamination and a sequencing artifact, a later analysis dropped 640 or so nucleotide sequences that were highly shared and had low generation probability. For each public chain, a later analysis derived a clonal expansion index from normalized ranks of inferred template counts within each repertoire. In a later analysis, generation probabilities were computed with a VDJ recombination model fitted to out-of-frame rearrangements, and the resulting probabilities were checked against IGoR. In a later analysis, TCR-TCR, TCR-HLA and TCR-CMV co-occurrence was scored with hypergeometric tests, and a repertoire-size bias correction was applied to TCR pairs. In a later analysis, false discovery rates were estimated by permuting HLA or CMV assignments 20 times. In a later analysis, co-occurring TCRs were grouped using DBSCAN, with TCRdist sequence similarity added in when clustering inside HLA-allele-positive subsets. Co-occurrence clustering excluded repertoires with fewer than 30,000 or more than 120,000 public chains, plus five with anomalous nucleotide sharing. The table was pulled from immuneACCESS by TCRdb, which kept in-frame rearrangements only. Such tables lose some clones; where checked, under half of the loss comes from unresolved V genes, and the rest has no known cause. That table gives V, J and clone size, and the DNA gave D and trimming. Across this sample there are approximately 210,000 clones, with around 83% seen only once. Roughly 10% of the sample rests with the top ten.

The cohort was made up of 500 to 850 healthy bone marrow donors. At the time of sampling, every cohort member was nominally healthy, though immune exposures that went unrecorded were likely present. The donor was CMV seropositive and was included in the group of some 290 seropositive cohort members. Every donor gave a peripheral blood sample, and the peripheral blood mononuclear cells from that sample were used for TCR beta sequencing. Genomic DNA extraction from the blood cell samples was performed with the Qiagen DNeasy Blood Extraction Kit. This clone was counted a single time. There is no known antigen for this receptor. No base-level quality is on record; no much larger clone is a single base apart. The junction carries 10 bases between V and J, which are trimmed by 5 bases and 3 bases respectively. The germline V gene (reference sequence) supplies CDR1 SEHNR and CDR2 FQNEAQ. Counted from cysteine to phenylalanine, this CDR3 has 14 amino acids. Kept here is only the CDR3 DNA, which spans 42 bases and is read in frame from base 1.

The sample was PBMCs. This clonotype originated in a woman aged 50 to 65 in good health and CMV-seropositive. This chain is built from TRBV7-9 and TRBJ1-4; the D gene remains uncertain. This receptor has the CDR3 CASSNLGANEKLFF. The nucleotides are TGTGCCAGCAGCAATCTAGGCGCTAATGAAAAACTGTTTTTT.